Listed below are T cell receptor beta chains from one sample, sequenced in a study of early T cells in non-severe SARS-CoV-2 infection. TCRdb passed the 5' RACE reads through MiXCR, listing each CDR3 protein once. This table holds more than 55,000 distinct CDR3 sequences, 10% to 15% found once. Source material: whole blood. These receptors were taken from an adult who was a healthcare worker with PCR-confirmed SARS-CoV-2 infection or an uninfected control (not recorded which). The CDR3 runs from the conserved cysteine through the conserved F or W. Each record gives: clone size, V gene, D gene, J gene, CDR3 DNA, CDR3 protein. D genes are given only for firm matches. Rows may omit the clone size; those that give it use once, few, many or a size class.

many	TRBV3-1	NA	TRBJ2-1	TGTGCCAGCAGCCAAGCAGGGAGAAATGAGCAGTTCTTC	CASSQAGRNEQFF
few	TRBV7-8	NA	TRBJ2-7	TGTGCCAGCACCTTCGACAGGATCAACGAGCAGTACTTC	CASTFDRINEQYF
many	TRBV18	TRBD2	TRBJ2-6	TGTGCCAGCTCACCACCGCGGGGGGCAAGTGGGGCCAACGTCCTGACTTTC	CASSPPRGASGANVLTF
many	TRBV27	NA	TRBJ2-7	TGTGCCATCTCGGGTGGATTGGGGTTCGAGCAGTACTTC	CAISGGLGFEQYF
NA	TRBV4-2	NA	TRBJ2-7	TGTGCCAGCAGCCAAGACGCGCGGAGCTCCTACGAGCAGTACTTC	CASSQDARSSYEQYF
NA	TRBV2	NA	TRBJ2-2	TGTGCCAGCGTTGCAGGGGAAAACACCGGGGAGCTGTTTTTT	CASVAGENTGELFF
NA	TRBV6-2/TRBV6-3	NA	TRBJ1-1	TGTGCCAGTGAGCCCGGGGCCGGGACTGAAGCTTTCTTT	CASEPGAGTEAFF
many	TRBV5-6	NA	TRBJ2-3	TGTGCCAGCAGCCCCCGGGGCCTCCCAGATACGCAGTATTTT	CASSPRGLPDTQYF
NA	TRBV9	NA	TRBJ2-2	TGTGCCAGCAGCGTAGGCCAGGCGAACACCGGGGAGCTGTTTTTT	CASSVGQANTGELFF
NA	TRBV7-9	NA	TRBJ2-1	TGTGCCAGCAGCCCCCCCTTTCGGGATTACAATGAGCAGTTCTTC	CASSPPFRDYNEQFF
few	TRBV3-1	TRBD1	TRBJ2-7	TGTGCCAGCAGCCCGACAGGGTACGAGCAGTACTTC	CASSPTGYEQYF
NA	TRBV11-2	NA	TRBJ1-2	TGTGCCAGCAGCCCTTCCCGGCCAGCCTATGGCTACACCTTC	CASSPSRPAYGYTF
many	TRBV9	NA	TRBJ2-7	TGTGCCAGCAGCGTAGCTGGGACTTCTACCTACGAGCAGTACTTC	CASSVAGTSTYEQYF
NA	TRBV18	NA	TRBJ1-1	TGTGCCAGCTCACCTTTAGGCCTGGGCACTGAAGCTTTCTTT	CASSPLGLGTEAFF
many	TRBV2	TRBD1	TRBJ1-2	TGTGCCAGCAGGGGGGACAGCTATGGCTACACCTTC	CASRGDSYGYTF
NA	TRBV5-1	NA	TRBJ2-6	TGCGCCAGCAGCATCCAGTCCGCTGGGGCCAACGTCCTGACTTTC	CASSIQSAGANVLTF
NA	TRBV2	TRBD2	TRBJ2-1	TGTGCCAGCAGTGGGGCTAGCGGTAGCTCCTACAATGAGCAGTTCTTC	CASSGASGSSYNEQFF
few	TRBV12-3/TRBV12-4	TRBD1	TRBJ1-1	TGTGCCAGCAGAGACTCCGGGACAGGCCCGAACACTGAAGCTTTCTTT	CASRDSGTGPNTEAFF
many	TRBV7-2	NA	TRBJ1-4	TGTGCCAGCAGTCGAACCTCACAGGGAGTTGAAAAACTGTTTTTT	CASSRTSQGVEKLFF
NA	TRBV3-1	TRBD2	TRBJ2-1	TGTGCCAGCAGCCAAGCGGGGACTAGTACGGCTGAGCAGTTCTTC	CASSQAGTSTAEQFF
few	TRBV6-2/TRBV6-3	NA	TRBJ2-1	TGTGCCAGCAGTCCCCAGGGGCCCAATGAGCAGTTCTTC	CASSPQGPNEQFF
many	TRBV20-1	NA	TRBJ1-2	TGCAGTGCTAGTGGGACTAACTATGGCTACACCTTC	CSASGTNYGYTF
many	TRBV5-4	NA	TRBJ2-1	TGTGCCAGCAGCTTGTCGCAGGAGCAGTTCTTC	CASSLSQEQFF
NA	TRBV12-3/TRBV12-4	NA	TRBJ1-1	TGTGCCAGCAGTTTTGAAGGGAACACTGAAGCTTTCTTT	CASSFEGNTEAFF
many	TRBV29-1	TRBD2	TRBJ2-3	TGCAGCGTTGAATGGGCTAGCGGGGGGCGGGCAGATACGCAGTATTTT	CSVEWASGGRADTQYF
NA	TRBV10-3	TRBD1	TRBJ2-3	TGTGCCACCGTAGACGGACAGGGGCACACAGATACGCAGTATTTT	CATVDGQGHTDTQYF
many	TRBV20-1	NA	TRBJ1-2	TGCAGTGCTTGGGGAGAGGTCTATGGCTACACCTTC	CSAWGEVYGYTF
few	TRBV30	NA	TRBJ2-6	TGTGCCTGGAGTGTTTACGCCAGGGAGGCTGGGGCCAACGTCCTGACTTTC	CAWSVYAREAGANVLTF
few	TRBV19	NA	TRBJ1-3	TGTGCCTCCCGGGACTCTGGAAACACCATATATTTT	CASRDSGNTIYF
many	TRBV4-2	NA	TRBJ2-1	TGTGCCAGCAGCCAAGAAAGGGTCTCTTACAATGAGCAGTTCTTC	CASSQERVSYNEQFF
few	TRBV6-6	NA	TRBJ1-6	TGTGCCAGCAGTTCCCAACAGGGTTCCCGAAATTCACCCCTCCACTTT	CASSSQQGSRNSPLHF
many	TRBV4-3	TRBD1	TRBJ2-7	TGCGCCAGCAGCCAAGACGGGGGACAGGGTGCCAACGAGCAGTACTTC	CASSQDGGQGANEQYF
many	TRBV7-9	NA	TRBJ1-2	TGTGCCAGCAGCTTAGGGGAGAACTATGGCTACACCTTC	CASSLGENYGYTF
many	TRBV4-3	NA	TRBJ2-5	TGCGCCAGCAGCCAAGAGGGGTACCAAGAGACCCAGTACTTC	CASSQEGYQETQYF